This record covers a single T cell receptor beta chain. Original methodology: It was from reference gene primer amplification that nucleated cell counts were estimated. TCRdb's copy holds only in-frame clones and misses some; the assay was immunoSEQ multiplex PCR. Clone size and V and J calls were adopted from that table, with D and trimming inferred from the DNA. The table has over 100,000 clones, 75% to 85% seen once. The data were obtained in a study of blood T cell repertoires in COVID-19. Study overall: Researchers got acute and convalescent COVID-19 samples from the United States, Italy and Spain.

The germline V and J ends were trimmed by 4 bases and 0 bases, with 10 bases remaining between them. Germline CDR1 reads SGDLS; CDR2 reads YYNGEE. This CDR3 region has 14 residues. The TCR originated in a man in his 70s with acute or convalescent COVID-19. The rearrangement uses TRBV9 and TRBJ1-1; maybe TRBD1 (6 bases). The sequenced material came from peripheral blood. The CDR3: CASSFGQLNTEAFF. The CDR3 DNA reads as TGTGCCAGCAGCTTCGGACAGCTGAACACTGAAGCTTTCTTT. Full variable domain (rest looked up from reference TRBV9 and TRBJ1-1): DSGVTQTPKHLITATGQRVTLRCSPRSGDLSVYWYQQSLDQGLQFLIQYYNGEERAKGNILERFSAQQFPDLHSELNLSSLELGDSALYFCASSFGQLNTEAFFGQGTRLTVV.